This is a list of T cell receptor beta chains from one sample in a study of OX40 agonist ivuxolimab in advanced cancers. Profiling relied on immunoSEQ multiplex PCR, and the TCRdb table lists in-frame clones only, not all of them. The data hold around 30,000 clones, with about nine tenths observed a single time. Source: CD4+ or CD8+ T cells sorted from blood, taken in a trial of the OX40 agonist ivuxolimab. The receptors originated from an adult with an advanced solid tumor such as melanoma, head and neck, liver or kidney cancer. The conserved cysteine and the conserved F or W are not part of the CDR3 here.

TRBV7-3 | 13 | ASSLGGVSDSPLH
TRBV11-2 | 10 | ASSLQGYEQY
TRBV7-3 | 13 | ASSLTGTMYNEQF
TRBV28 | 14 | ASSLVARRESTEAF
TRBV18 | 13 | ASSPYGTSNQPQH
TRBV28 | 16 | ASSPAGSGGRRRETQY
TRBV9 | 13 | ASSVGVESSYEQY
TRBV4-1 | 11 | ASSQAMNTEAF
TRBV10-1 | 12 | ASSTGGAGNEQF
TRBV7-9 | 11 | ASVPSANTEAF